Presented here are 3 T cell receptor beta chains from one specimen sequenced in a study of regulatory T cells in long-lasting Graves disease. Stated time point: newly diagnosed GD, antithyroid drugs for less than 3 months. The TCR library was made from RNA that had been extracted from PBMCs in TRIzol. Through Arm-PCR of CDR3 regions and iRepertoire HTBI primers, TCR beta libraries were built. TCRdb re-called the multiplex PCR reads with MiXCR, one entry per CDR3 protein. Of more than 300,000 distinct CDR3 sequences listed, less than 20% are singletons. The source material was peripheral blood mononuclear cells (PBMCs), sampled at new diagnosis, from a patient treated with antithyroid drugs. The receptors derive from a female donor with Graves disease.

This clonotype has a count of ten or more. CDR3 loop: CSARASGQETQYF. Here the CDR3 DNA reads TGCAGTGCTAGGGCTAGCGGGCAAGAGACCCAGTACTTC. V gene TRBV20-1 combines with J gene TRBJ2-5, with 8 positions matching TRBD2. Germline assignment: CDR1 DFQATT and CDR2 SNEGSKA (reference sequence). The CDR3 contains 13 residues. V lost 3 bases to trimming and J lost 2 bases; unmatched junction nucleotides: 2.

The sample holds many counts of this clonotype. This chain connects TRBV20-1 to TRBJ1-6; tentative D call: TRBD1 (5 bases). CDR1 DFQATT and CDR2 SNEGSKA come from the germline V gene (reference sequence). Trimming took 3 bases from V and 17 from J, leaving 11 bases between them. There are 10 residues in the CDR3. The CDR3 sequence: CSASQDNIHF. As DNA, the CDR3 is TGCAGTGCTAGTCAGGACAATATCCACTTT.

The table lists this clonotype with many counts. The V and J genes are TRBV28 and TRBJ2-1; D is unresolved. CDR1 is MDHEN, CDR2 SYDVKM, per germline. This CDR3 is built from 16 residues. V lost 6 bases, J lost 0 bases, and 15 bases lay in between. CDR3 sequence: CASSFNPDSSYNEQFF. The DNA for the CDR3 is TGTGCCAGCAGCTTCAACCCGGATAGCTCCTACAATGAGCAGTTCTTC.